The next 11 T cell receptor beta chains were all read from a single sample in a study of T cell responses to AZD1222 COVID-19 vaccine. Assay used: immunoSEQ multiplex PCR; TCRdb lists only in-frame clones, some missing. The sample has roughly 120,000 clones; approximately 90% are singletons. This material consisted of peripheral blood, taken on day 0 of AZD1222 vaccination. These receptors were taken from an adult in good health.

The chain links TRBV5-8 to TRBJ1-3, with D unclear. V lost 1 base and J 0 bases, leaving 5 bases between the germline ends. The CDR3 covers 14 residues. The germline gives CDR1 SGHTS, CDR2 YDEGEE. CDR3 protein: CASSLKLSGNTIYF. In DNA, the CDR3 is TGTGCCAGCAGCTTGAAGCTCTCTGGAAACACCATATATTTT.

The CDR3, as DNA: TGTGCCAGCAGCTTATTGGGAACCCAGTACTTC. It encodes CASSLLGTQYF. J is TRBJ2-5 and V is TRBV7-9; unclear D gene. CDR1 SEHNR and CDR2 FQNEAQ come from the germline V gene (reference sequence). This CDR3 is built from 11 residues. V gave up 2 bases and J gave up 8 bases, with 6 bases separating them.

J is TRBJ2-5 and V is TRBV20-1; D may be TRBD2 (6 bases). The CDR3 spans 11 residues. The germline V and J ends were trimmed by 5 bases and 4 bases, with 8 bases remaining between them. Germline CDR1 is DFQATT and CDR2 is SNEGSKA (reference sequence). The CDR3 DNA sequence: TGCAGTGCTTGGGGGGTAGAGACCCAGTACTTC. Translated, it gives CSAWGVETQYF.

This chain uses TRBV10-3 with TRBJ1-1; 11 nucleotides align to TRBD1. The CDR3 loop spans 14 amino acids. Germline V gives CDR1 ENHRY, CDR2 SYGVKD. Trimming took 4 bases from V and 6 from J; bases not matched to a gene: 4. The CDR3 DNA reads as TGTGCCATCAGTGCCCCGGGACAGGGGGCTGAAGCTTTCTTT. Protein: CAISAPGQGAEAFF.

The chain joins TRBV11-2 to TRBJ2-3; 12 nucleotides match TRBD1. The germline V gene has CDR1 SGHAT and CDR2 FQNNGV. Trimming took 0 bases from V and 3 from J; bases not matched to a gene: 7. The CDR3 has 18 amino acids. CDR3 loop: CASSLEWDRGLGTDTQYF. CDR3 nucleotides: TGTGCCAGCAGCTTAGAATGGGACAGGGGGCTTGGGACAGATACGCAGTATTTT.

This chain connects TRBV4-3 to TRBJ2-1; D might be TRBD1 or TRBD2, each matching 5 bases. Germline V gene data show CDR1 as LGHNA and CDR2 as YSLEER. V was clipped by 4 bases and J by 7 bases, with 5 bases between them. The CDR3 is 11 amino acids. Written as DNA, the CDR3 is TGCGCCAGCAGCCGGGGGAATGAGCAGTTCTTC. Translation: CASSRGNEQFF.

The chain is built from TRBV7-2 and TRBJ2-3; D perhaps matches TRBD2 (5 bases). The CDR3 is 15 amino acids. Trimming left V 5 bases short and J 1 base short, with 13 bases between. Germline V CDR1 and CDR2: SGHTA, FQGNSA. The DNA of the CDR3 is TGTGCCAGCAGCGCCCCGGGGTGGGGCACAGATACGCAGTATTTT. Protein product: CASSAPGWGTDTQYF.

The chain links TRBV19 to TRBJ1-5; D unresolved. Germline V CDR1 and CDR2: LNHDA, SQIVND (reference sequence). Between the trimmed V and J ends, which lost 0 bases and 3 bases, there was a span of 6 bases. The CDR3 is 14 residues long. CDR3 sequence (DNA): TGTGCCAGTAGTATAGAACTGAACAATCAGCCCCAGCATTTT. Its translation is CASSIELNNQPQHF.

The gene calls are TRBV12-5 and TRBJ2-2, with D maybe TRBD2 (5 bases). Germline CDR1 reads LGHNT; CDR2 reads FRNRAP. The CDR3 extends over 13 amino acids. Trimming took 6 bases from V and 4 from J, leaving 9 bases between them. The CDR3, as DNA: TGTGCTAGTGGCCCGGAGGCCACCGGGGAGCTGTTTTTT. Protein sequence: CASGPEATGELFF.

This clone was picked up a small number of times. V is TRBV10-1 and J is TRBJ2-1; TRBD2 agrees at 8 bases. This CDR3 has 14 amino acids. V lost 6 bases to trimming and J lost 9 bases; unmatched junction nucleotides: 10. CDR1 is WNHNN, CDR2 SYGVQD, per germline (reference sequence). The CDR3 loop reads CASSGGLGAFEQFF. The CDR3 DNA sequence: TGCGCCAGCAGCGGGGGACTAGGGGCCTTTGAGCAGTTCTTC.

V is TRBV7-9 and J is TRBJ1-5; D is uncertain. Per germline, CDR1 SEHNR and CDR2 FQNEAQ (reference sequence). The CDR3 length is 15 residues. Trimming cost V 1 base and J 6 bases, with 13 bases left between them. The CDR3 coding sequence is TGTGCCAGCAGCTTAGGCGGGCTGGTGACTCAGCCCCAGCATTTT. Amino acids: CASSLGGLVTQPQHF. Full variable domain (outside the CDR3, taken from reference TRBV7-9 and TRBJ1-5): DTGVSQNPRHKITKRGQNVTFRCDPISEHNRLYWYRQTLGQGPEFLTYFQNEAQLEKSRLLSDRFSAERPKGSFSTLEIQRTEQGDSAMYLCASSLGGLVTQPQHFGDGTRLSIL.